What follows are 9 T cell receptor beta chains derived from one specimen sequenced in a study of monozygotic twins with inflammatory bowel disease. TCRdb re-called the 5' RACE reads, yielding one record per CDR3 amino acid sequence without DNA. The sample data list about 380,000 distinct CDR3 sequences. Source material: blood. The receptors were gathered from a human donor with ulcerative colitis or Crohn's disease, or a healthy co-twin of an affected twin (not recorded which).

The chain recombines TRBV20-1 with TRBJ1-5; checking the TCRdb D call of TRBD1 is not possible without DNA. Germline-derived CDR1 and CDR2 are DFQATT and SNEGSKA (reference sequence). The CDR3 totals 15 residues. The CDR3 region is CSARETGGLNQPQHF.

This rearrangement joins TRBV11-2 to TRBJ2-5; TCRdb's D call of TRBD2 is untestable without DNA. The CDR3 sequence is 16 residues long. The V gene's germline CDR1 is SGHAT and CDR2 FQNNGV. The CDR3 reads CASSLDGGGAGETQYF.

The chain has TRBV3-1 and TRBJ2-3. The CDR3 extends over 14 amino acids. In germline, CDR1 is LGHDT, CDR2 YNNKEL (reference sequence). The CDR3: CASSPQLSTDTQYF.

V is TRBV20-1 and J is TRBJ1-2; TCRdb reports TRBD1, a call that lacks DNA to check it against. The CDR3 covers 14 residues. CDR1 DFQATT and CDR2 SNEGSKA come from the germline V gene (reference sequence). CDR3 sequence: CSARVRRGAYGYTF.

The chain has TRBV20-1 and TRBJ2-5; TCRdb lists TRBD1, though no DNA is available to test this call. This CDR3 has 14 amino acids. CDR1 is DFQATT, CDR2 SNEGSKA, per germline (reference sequence). The CDR3 spells CSARVRALYGTQYF.

The J gene is TRBJ2-3, the V gene TRBV9; TCRdb outputs TRBD1, but without DNA this stays unchecked. In germline, CDR1 is SGDLS, CDR2 YYNGEE. CDR3 length: 15 residues. CDR3 sequence: CASSGTALSTDTQYF.

The chain employs TRBV3-1 and TRBJ2-4. There are 15 residues in the CDR3. Germline lookup yields CDR1 LGHDT and CDR2 YNNKEL (reference sequence). CDR3 loop: CASSQGRSAQNIQYF.

The chain carries TRBV6-2 or TRBV6-3 and TRBJ2-1; absent DNA, TCRdb's TRBD1 call cannot be checked. Germline V gene data show CDR1 as MNHEY and CDR2 as SVGEGT. The CDR3 totals 13 residues. The CDR3 is CASSPWGYNEQFF.

The V and J genes are TRBV25-1 and TRBJ2-5; TCRdb's D gene call, TRBD2, goes unchecked for lack of DNA. The CDR3 totals 15 residues. From germline, CDR1 is MGHDK and CDR2 SYGVNS. This CDR3 is CASSARLAGGSTQYF. The full variable domain, its missing parts supplied by reference TRBV25-1 and TRBJ2-5, is EADIYQTPRYLVIGTGKKITLECSQTMGHDKMYWYQQDPGMELHLIHYSYGVNSTEKGDLSSESTVSRIRTEHFPLTLESARPSHTSQYLCASSARLAGGSTQYFGPGTRLLVL.